The 12 T cell receptor beta chains below were found in one sample sequenced in a study of CD8 T cells in Susac syndrome. Random hexamers primed reverse transcription of about 0.5 to 1 ug RNA. A single record per CDR3 protein comes from TCRdb applying MiXCR to the immunoSEQ multiplex PCR reads. Of about 290,000 distinct CDR3 sequences listed, roughly 85% are singletons. Sequences were obtained from CD8+ T cells from PBMCs. The origin of the receptors is a human donor with multiple sclerosis.

This clonotype was found once. The V call is TRBV20-1, the J call TRBJ2-1, with D possibly being TRBD2 (5 bases). This CDR3 contains 14 residues. Germline CDR1 is DFQATT and CDR2 is SNEGSKA (reference sequence). V lost 6 bases to trimming and J lost 6 bases, with 18 bases between them. The CDR3 region is CSAGGFAGFNEQFF. Written as DNA, the CDR3 is TGCAGTGCCGGCGGCTTCGCGGGTTTCAATGAGCAGTTCTTC.

The chain employs TRBV5-6 and TRBJ1-1; D is unresolved. The germline V gene encodes CDR1 SGHDT and CDR2 YYEEEE. The CDR3 has 14 residues. Trimming cost V 1 base and J 8 bases, with 15 bases left between them. The CDR3 is CASSLLEGSVEAFF. DNA for the CDR3: TGTGCCAGCAGCTTGCTCGAGGGTAGCGTGGAAGCTTTCTTT.

CDR3 in DNA: TGTGCCAGCAGTAAAGAGAGAACAGGGGGCGTCACTCTCAACGTCCTGACTTTC. As protein: CASSKERTGGVTLNVLTF. The V and J genes are TRBV6-1 and TRBJ2-6, with 9 bases fitting TRBD1. This CDR3 region has 18 residues. The germline gives CDR1 MNHNS, CDR2 SASEGT. Germline trimming cut 5 bases from V and 9 bases from J; bases unmatched to any gene: 17.

This chain links TRBV20-1 with TRBJ2-5, with D unresolved. Trimming removed 0 bases from V and 5 bases from J, with 13 bases in between. This CDR3 has 14 residues. Germline values: CDR1 DFQATT, CDR2 SNEGSKA (reference sequence). CDR3 region: CSARDLVERETQYF. CDR3 nucleotides: TGCAGTGCTAGAGATCTGGTAGAACGGGAGACCCAGTACTTC.

The gene calls are TRBV15 and TRBJ2-3; TRBD2 aligns across 8 bases. The CDR3 length is 16 residues. The V segment lost 6 bases and the J segment 0 bases; nucleotides outside the gene matches: 8. The V gene's germline CDR1 is LNHNV and CDR2 YYDKDF (reference sequence). The CDR3 DNA follows: TGTGCCACCAGTCCGACTAGCGATTCTAGCACAGATACGCAGTATTTT. Protein: CATSPTSDSSTDTQYF.

As for this clonotype: One end of the junction fails to match germline, which may point to a read error. V gene TRBV6-5 combines with J gene TRBJ1-3; the D is unclear. The germline CDR1 and CDR2 sequences are MNHEY and SVGAGI. The CDR3 is 14 residues long. CDR3 region: CASSPQSSENTIYF. The CDR3 DNA is TGTGCCAGCAGTCCGCAGAGCTCTGAAAACACCATATATTTT.

The chain combines TRBV11-2 with TRBJ2-2; 9 positions match TRBD2. With V trimmed by 3 bases and J by 2 bases, 1 base remained unmatched. CDR1 is SGHAT and CDR2 is FQNNGV in the germline V gene. The CDR3 spans 15 residues. CDR3 amino acids: CASSFLAGNTGELFF. CDR3 DNA: TGTGCCAGCAGCTTTCTAGCGGGAAACACCGGGGAGCTGTTTTTT.

The CDR3 reads CASSLIAGLPYEQYF. As DNA, the CDR3 is TGTGCCAGCAGTTTGATAGCGGGGTTGCCCTACGAGCAGTACTTC. The J gene is TRBJ2-7, the V gene TRBV28, with TRBD2 matching over 8 bases. CDR3 length equals 15 residues. The germline V gene has CDR1 MDHEN and CDR2 SYDVKM. V lost 3 bases to trimming and J lost 2 bases; unmatched junction nucleotides: 6.

This chain uses TRBV3-1 with TRBJ2-3; TRBD1 aligns across 8 bases. V dropped 0 bases and J dropped 2; count of bases not matched to a gene: 10. Per germline, CDR1 LGHDT and CDR2 YNNKEL (reference sequence). The CDR3 length is 18 residues. CDR3 sequence (DNA): TGTGCCAGCAGCCAAGATCTTAGGTCAGGGGGCTTCACAGATACGCAGTATTTT. Amino acid sequence: CASSQDLRSGGFTDTQYF.

This rearrangement joins TRBV6-5 to TRBJ1-1; unclear D gene. The CDR3 length is 14 residues. Trimming stripped 6 bases from V and 1 base from J, with 12 bases between. Germline V gene data show CDR1 as MNHEY and CDR2 as SVGAGI. Written as DNA, the CDR3 is TGTGCCAGCAGCCGGCCCGCGGCGAACACTGAAGCTTTCTTT. Protein: CASSRPAANTEAFF.

The chain joins TRBV7-9 to TRBJ2-7, with D perhaps TRBD1 (8 bases). V shed 5 bases and J shed 4 bases, with 21 bases lying between them. This CDR3 is 16 amino acids long. CDR1 SEHNR and CDR2 FQNEAQ come from the germline V gene (reference sequence). In DNA, the CDR3 is TGTGCCAGCAGCCCCCGGACAGGGAGGGGGCTTTACGAGCAGTACTTC. As protein: CASSPRTGRGLYEQYF.

The V and J genes are TRBV3-1 and TRBJ2-1; possible D gene TRBD2, 5 bases. V was clipped by 5 bases and J by 4 bases, with 15 bases between them. The CDR3 contains 15 residues. CDR1 LGHDT and CDR2 YNNKEL come from the germline V gene (reference sequence). CDR3 amino acids: CASSLDFSSYNEQFF. CDR3 sequence (DNA): TGTGCCAGCAGCTTGGACTTCTCTTCTTACAATGAGCAGTTCTTC.